This T cell receptor (beta chain) was found in a study of T-cell memory formation after mild COVID-19. MiXCR was run by TCRdb on the 5' RACE reads, yielding one entry per CDR3 protein. The sample has fewer than 300,000 distinct CDR3 sequences; roughly 17% are singletons. Per the germline V gene, CDR1 is SGHTA and CDR2 is FQGNSA. V was shortened by 5 bases and J by 5 bases, with 13 bases between the two germline ends. The CDR3 is 14 amino acids. This clonotype has ten or more counts. This sequence originates from a man aged 18 to 29 who had mild COVID-19 (a few samples of this study predate the infection). Cell type and time point are not known. J is TRBJ2-1 and V is TRBV7-2; D may match TRBD1 or TRBD2 (6 bases each). Sample: PBMCs or a T cell subset sorted from them (not recorded which). CDR3 DNA: TGTGCCAGCAGCGCACAGGGACTGGACAATGAGCAGTTCTTC. Translating it yields CASSAQGLDNEQFF.